The clone carrying this T cell receptor (beta chain) has more than one count but fewer than ten. Its antigen is as yet unknown. These data are taken from a study of cytomegalovirus exposure and HLA in healthy donors. General study points: It was reported that TCR beta sequences correctly inferred the HLA-A and HLA-B alleles for most subjects.

Per germline, CDR1 MGHRA and CDR2 YSYEKL. This CDR3 has 14 amino acids. Trimming stripped 4 bases from V and 5 bases from J, with 14 bases between. Researchers ran the PCR with 60 Vbeta and 13 Jbeta primers. Assay used: immunoSEQ multiplex PCR; TCRdb lists only in-frame clones, some missing. The table lists 62,000 or so clones, 75% to 85% of them singletons. The rearrangement uses TRBV4-1 and TRBJ1-1; a weak D match, TRBD1 (6 bases). Sequencing was carried out using PBMCs. This receptor was obtained from a man between 25 and 39 years old in good health and CMV-seronegative. The chain's CDR3 is CASSLATGTTEAFF. DNA for the CDR3: TGCGCCAGCAGCCTCGCCACAGGGACGACTGAAGCTTTCTTT.